These 9 T cell receptor beta chains came from one sample sequenced in a study of beta chain features in type 1 diabetes. Reverse transcribing all isolated RNA meant expressed TCRB transcripts were sequenced. Using immunoSEQ multiplex PCR, the repertoire was profiled, and TCRdb retains in-frame clones only, with some absent. The sample holds hundreds of thousands of clones, approximately 30% seen once. The sequenced material came from naive CD4+ T cells from blood. These receptors all come from a man between 18 and 35 years old in good health.

On this clone itself: Other DNA sequences in the sample encode the same CDR3. The chain is built from TRBV7-9 and TRBJ2-7; 8 nucleotides line up with TRBD2. This CDR3 spans 14 amino acids. Germline values: CDR1 SEHNR, CDR2 FQNEAQ (reference sequence). The ends lost 5 bases at V and 0 bases at J; junction bases unmatched: 3. The CDR3 loop reads CASSVSGISYEQYF. The DNA for the CDR3 is TGTGCCAGCAGCGTTAGCGGGATCTCCTACGAGCAGTACTTC.

The chain recombines TRBV7-2 with TRBJ2-3; 9 nucleotides match TRBD2. The CDR3 covers 14 residues. The trim removed 7 bases at V and 3 bases at J, leaving 5 bases unmatched. Germline values: CDR1 SGHTA, CDR2 FQGNSA. CDR3 bases: TGTGCCAGCAAACCTAGCGGGACGACAGATACGCAGTATTTT. Its protein is CASKPSGTTDTQYF.

The rearrangement joins TRBV7-2 to TRBJ2-1; D possibly corresponds to TRBD1 (7 bases). The CDR3 has 13 amino acids. The V gene's germline CDR1 is SGHTA and CDR2 FQGNSA. V lost 5 bases to trimming and J lost 10 bases, with 15 bases between them. The CDR3 coding sequence is TGTGCCAGCAGCCAGAGGGGGCTAGCGGAGCAGTTCTTC. The encoded protein is CASSQRGLAEQFF.

This sequence joins TRBV27 and TRBJ2-2; D is possibly TRBD1 (6 bases). The CDR3 is 13 residues long. Trimming pared 5 bases from V and 9 bases from J, leaving 13 bases between. Germline-derived CDR1 and CDR2 are MNHEY and SMNVEV (reference sequence). The CDR3 coding sequence is TGTGCCAGCAGTCAGTACAGGGAGCGGGAGCTGTTTTTT. Encoded protein: CASSQYRERELFF.

This clone was observed a handful of times. This chain uses TRBV14 with TRBJ2-5; a weak D match, TRBD1 (5 bases). The CDR3 extends over 14 amino acids. CDR1 and CDR2 (germline): SGHDN, FVKESK. V shed 3 bases and J shed 1 base, with 9 bases lying between them. CDR3 sequence (DNA): TGTGCCAGCAGCCACAGGGCCCTCCAAGAGACCCAGTACTTC. As protein: CASSHRALQETQYF.

This clone came up a few times. This chain uses TRBV30 with TRBJ1-3; D unresolved. Germline V lookup: CDR1 GTSNPN, CDR2 SVGIG (reference sequence). Trimming left V 2 bases short and J 0 bases short, with 8 bases between. The CDR3 is 14 amino acids. The CDR3 coding sequence is TGTGCCTGGAGTATAGGACTCTCTGGAAACACCATATATTTT. Its protein product is CAWSIGLSGNTIYF.

The V call is TRBV7-2, the J call TRBJ2-3, with D possibly matching TRBD2 (6 bases). The CDR3 consists of 15 residues. Germline CDR1 is SGHTA and CDR2 is FQGNSA. Deletions cut 1 base from V and 1 base from J, with 9 bases between. In DNA, the CDR3 is TGTGCCAGCAGCTTAGGTCCTAGCGGCACAGATACGCAGTATTTT. Amino acids: CASSLGPSGTDTQYF.

The table lists this clone with a few counts. V gene TRBV7-2 combines with J gene TRBJ1-5; D gene unclear. Germline CDR1 SGHTA, CDR2 FQGNSA. V was clipped by 6 bases and J by 7 bases, with 16 bases between them. The CDR3 spans 14 residues. The CDR3 DNA follows: TGTGCCAGCAGGGGAAGCGGTTCAGGCCAGCCCCAGCATTTT. This translates into CASRGSGSGQPQHF. Full variable domain (outside the CDR3, taken from reference TRBV7-2 and TRBJ1-5): GAGVSQSPSNKVTEKGKDVELRCDPISGHTALYWYRQSLGQGLEFLIYFQGNSAPDKSGLPSDRFSAERTGGSVSTLTIQRTQQEDSAVYLCASRGSGSGQPQHFGDGTRLSIL.

This clone occurred a few times. The chain couples TRBV29-1 to TRBJ2-1; maybe TRBD2 (6 bases). Germline CDR1 is SQVTM and CDR2 is ANQGSEA. The CDR3 loop spans 16 amino acids. V dropped 7 bases and J dropped 0 bases, with 19 bases sitting between them. The CDR3 protein is CSALKGSGSSYNEQFF. Here the CDR3 DNA reads TGCAGCGCCCTAAAGGGTAGCGGATCCTCCTACAATGAGCAGTTCTTC.